This paragraph covers one TCR beta chain sequence. The sample originates from a study of blood T cell repertoires in COVID-19. Data came from immunoSEQ multiplex PCR; TCRdb stores just in-frame clones and leaves some out. The sample has 400,000 to 550,000 clones; roughly 85% are singletons. Losses at the gene ends were 6 bases for V and 6 bases for J; bases not matched to a gene: 7. CDR3 length equals 13 residues. In germline, CDR1 is SGHNT, CDR2 YENEEA. Sequenced material: PBMCs or T cells enriched from blood (not recorded which). This receptor was taken from a young woman with acute COVID-19. This rearrangement joins TRBV11-3 to TRBJ2-7; TRBD2 agrees at 8 bases. Here the CDR3 reads CASSSRGGFEQYF. CDR3 DNA: TGTGCCAGCAGTTCCCGGGGGGGGTTCGAGCAGTACTTC.